The subject of this entry is one TCR beta chain. Its specificity is not known. The CDR3 totals 13 residues. The V end was cut by 5 bases, the J end by 0 bases, with 5 bases between. Per germline, CDR1 SNHLY and CDR2 FYNNEI. The data are from a study of T cell responses to AZD1222 COVID-19 vaccine. Method: immunoSEQ multiplex PCR; TCRdb's copy keeps in-frame clones and lacks some. The sample records over 85,000 clones, around 90% being singletons. General study findings and limits: Repertoire sampling happened only post peak T cell response. Clonal diversity was possibly underestimated, and white British individuals and females predominated among donors. The reported proportion of spike-specific TCRs targeting unmutated variant regions was nearly half.

Source: peripheral blood, taken on day 0 of AZD1222 vaccination. The sequence came from an adult in good health. The V and J genes are TRBV2 and TRBJ1-5; D gene ambiguous. The CDR3 nucleotides read TGTGCCAGCAGTCCAAGTAGCAATCAGCCCCAGCATTTT. Its translation is CASSPSSNQPQHF.